One and the same sample provided the 4 T cell receptor beta chains below, sequenced in a study of T cells expressing NK-cell markers. TCRdb reprocessed the 5' RACE reads, keeping one entry per CDR3 protein, no DNA. The sample holds 4,000 to 6,500 distinct CDR3 sequences. The sequenced material came from blood T cells: a sorted CD56 or NKG2C T cell subset, CD4+ or CD8+ T cells, or bulk PBMC T cells (not recorded which). The source of these receptors is a man between 18 and 35 years old in good health.

Measured by frequency, this clonotype is medium-sized. J is TRBJ2-3 and V is TRBV24-1; TCRdb picks TRBD1, but there is no DNA to check that call. Germline assignment: CDR1 KGHDR and CDR2 SFDVKD. CDR3 length: 16 residues. CDR3 sequence reads: CATSDRQGTITDTQYF.

J is TRBJ1-3 and V is TRBV7-6; TCRdb's D call of TRBD1 is untestable without DNA. CDR3 size: 16 residues. CDR1 and CDR2 from the germline V gene are SGHVS and FNYEAQ. The CDR3 is CASSLVDSRSGNTIYF. The full variable domain, in which reference TRBV7-6 and TRBJ1-3 provide the parts outside the CDR3, is GAGVSQSPRYKVTKRGQDVALRCDPISGHVSLYWYRQALGQGPEFLTYFNYEAQQDKSGLPNDRFSAERPEGSISTLTIQRTEQRDSAMYRCASSLVDSRSGNTIYFGEGSWLTVV.

Judged by frequency, this clonotype is medium-sized (0.01 to 0.1%). The gene calls are TRBV7-9 and TRBJ2-1. The CDR3 length is 12 residues. Per the germline V gene, CDR1 is SEHNR and CDR2 is FQNEAQ (reference sequence). The CDR3 sequence is CASSLALDEQFF.

This clonotype shows up as medium-sized (0.01 to 0.1%) by frequency. The J gene is TRBJ2-1, the V gene TRBV19; absent DNA, TCRdb's TRBD2 call cannot be checked. Germline V gene lookup returns CDR1 LNHDA and CDR2 SQIVND (reference sequence). The CDR3 runs 16 residues. Here the CDR3 reads CASSIVGLASYNEQFF.